Detailed here is one TCR beta chain. This specimen comes from a study of blood T cell repertoires in COVID-19. Some clones are missing from TCRdb's copy, which holds only in-frame ones; the method was immunoSEQ multiplex PCR. The sample holds 200,000 to 300,000 clones, approximately 89% seen once. Specimen: peripheral blood. This sequence was found in a woman in her fifties or sixties who had recovered from COVID-19.

The DNA of the CDR3 is TGTGCCAGCAGCCGCATGCCGGGACAGTTCTACGAGCAGTACTTC. Translation gives CASSRMPGQFYEQYF. The J gene is TRBJ2-7, the V gene TRBV3-1 (or the pseudogene TRBV3-2), with 7 bases identical to TRBD1. The germline V gene has CDR1 LGHDT and CDR2 YNNKEL (reference sequence). The CDR3 has 15 residues. After removal of 4 bases from V and 3 bases from J, the junction contained 9 bases not matched to a gene.